The present entry profiles one T cell receptor (beta chain) with its context. This clonotype was seen a handful of times. Its recognized antigen is unknown. There are no base qualities to consult, and no much larger clone falls within one base. This specimen comes from a study of T cells in Graves' hyperthyroidism and ophthalmopathy (dated 2019 in TCRdb). Background for the entire study: Peripheral blood was sampled at the time of initial diagnosis, prior to any treatment. A discovery cohort of about 100 patients, about 40 with Graves' ophthalmopathy and fewer than 65 with stable Graves' hyperthyroidism, was used to find distinguishing TCR V-J signatures. An independent validation cohort of around 19 hyperthyroidism patients and approximately 15 patients who later progressed to ophthalmopathy tested prospective prediction of ophthalmopathy. The 75 to 100 discovery patients were randomly divided into training and test sets at a 7:3 ratio. The study also compared thyroid tissue and blood T-cell repertoires from roughly 6 Graves' hyperthyroidism patients. Once sampling was done, hyperthyroidism patients were given methimazole at a starting dose of 30 mg daily, whereas ophthalmopathy patients were given high-dose intravenous methylprednisolone. The paper reports TCR Vbeta CDR3 sequencing of over 130 peripheral blood samples: around 45 ophthalmopathy, fewer than 80 hyperthyroidism and 17 progressor patients. The full study reports these points: In validation, the model predicted progression to ophthalmopathy with roughly 70% sensitivity and about 72% specificity, a median of 6.5 months before onset. No statistical method was used to set the sample size in advance, and investigators knew the group allocation. Most expanded thyroid clonotypes (frequency above 0.001) were also detected in blood, a finding suggesting that blood repertoires may reflect thyroid immune responses. A model built on a 13 V-J signature distinguished ophthalmopathy from stable hyperthyroidism, reaching about 88% sensitivity and under 84% specificity in cross-validation and 80%/75% in testing.

TCR beta CDR3 regions were amplified from RNA transcripts. For the first round of RT-PCR on the TCR CDR3, the HTBI primer set was used together with the Qiagen OneStep RT-PCR kit. Libraries were constructed in a second round of multiplex PCR, after which size selection and purification were carried out. Libraries were sequenced paired-end with 100 bp reads on an Illumina HiSeq2000. As for the authors' bioinformatics: SOAPnuke was used to process the raw data, with reads discarded if the reads contained adapters or uncalled bases, had a mean Phred below 15, or lacked an exact constant-primer or identifier match. COPE v1.2.5 was used to merge high-quality paired reads, and clonotypes were defined as unique nucleotide sequences. MiTCR v1.1 was used to align clonotypes to the IMGT TRBV, TRBD and TRBJ reference segments. Only V-J combinations with frequency above 0.0001, covering approximately 99% of repertoires, were analysed. A TCS score was defined as the ratio of F50 (clonal expansion) to E x V (chaos), with BLOSUM62-based TCRdist applied between CDR3 peptides within each V-J. Welch's t-statistics and random forest reduced 500 to 550 V-J features to roughly 13, which were used in a naive Bayes classifier (R e1071). TCRdb passed the public sequencing reads through fastp at Q25 and MiXCR, retaining productive beta sequences. Under each unique CDR3 protein, matching rows form one entry showing the most common genes and DNA. The V and J calls and clone size come from TCRdb's table, not from the authors' own analysis. The sample has 550,000 to 600,000 distinct CDR3 sequences on record, approximately 15% of them singletons. Of the sample, approximately 6.4% is held by the ten largest clones.

Ophthalmopathy patients had moderately to severely active disease, Clinical Activity Score of at least 3, NOSPECS grade of at least 4, and duration under 3 months. The study excluded patients with uncontrolled infections, other autoimmune diseases, pregnancy or lactation. Diagnoses relied on clinical symptoms, serum thyroxine and TRAb, thyroid ultrasound and orbital computed tomography. Ficoll-Paque density gradient centrifugation was used to isolate PBMCs from around 10 ml of fresh peripheral blood. Total RNA was extracted using Trizol reagent, and RNA quality was assessed on an Agilent 2100 Bioanalyzer. Sequencing used blood. The clonotype originates from a woman between 18 and 29 years old with Graves' ophthalmopathy.

The CDR3 is CASSSGWGNSPLHF. The nucleotide sequence reads TGTGCCAGCAGTTCTGGGTGGGGGAATTCACCCCTCCACTTT. The rearranged chain carries TRBV12-3 or TRBV12-4 and TRBJ1-6; the D region possibly corresponds to TRBD1 (5 bases align). Between the V and J ends, shortened by 4 bases and 7 bases respectively, the junction contains 11 bases. CDR3 length: 14 amino acids, cysteine to phenylalanine. The DNA shown is the 42-base CDR3, in frame from base 1.